This T cell receptor beta chain was documented in a study of OX40 agonist ivuxolimab in advanced cancers. Study context: The dose-escalation cohort was about 80% male, with a mean age of 60 years, ranging about 23 to 90. Study-level points and caveats: The investigators did not determine what antigen specificity the expanded peripheral T cells had.

In the case of this clone: Its target is unknown.

The data were produced by immunoSEQ multiplex PCR, yet TCRdb's version contains in-frame clones alone and is incomplete. This table has approximately 58,000 clones, approximately 83% appearing once. This CDR3 has 12 amino acids. The germline CDR1 and CDR2 sequences are ENHRY and SYGVKD. With 8 bases removed from V and 1 base from J, the gap between germline ends came to 8 bases. The TCR comes from an adult with an advanced solid tumor such as melanoma, head and neck, liver or kidney cancer. Specimen: CD4+ or CD8+ T cells sorted from blood, collected in a trial of the OX40 agonist ivuxolimab. J is TRBJ2-5 and V is TRBV10-3, with D possibly being TRBD1 (6 bases). In nucleotides, the CDR3 is TGTGCCATCCGGGACACCCAAGAGACCCAGTACTTC. It yields the protein CAIRDTQETQYF.